The clone carrying this T cell receptor (beta chain) showed up just a few times. Its antigen remains unknown. The CDR3 has 16 amino acids. V was trimmed by 0 bases and J by 8 bases, leaving 17 bases between them. CDR1 and CDR2 from the germline V gene are MNHEY and SVGEGT. This specimen belongs to a study of response to subunit inactivated influenza vaccine. Study-wide results and caveats: Every seasonal influenza vaccination brings in few new T cells, the authors suggested.

TCRdb reprocessed the RT-PCR reads via MiXCR and lists one record per CDR3 protein. The sample contains around 710,000 distinct CDR3 sequences, around 14% of which appear only once. The clonotype comes from a man aged 50 to 60 who received an inactivated influenza vaccine. This chain links TRBV6-2 or TRBV6-3 with TRBJ2-1; tentatively, D is TRBD1 or TRBD2 (5 bases each). The material was PBMCs from blood, obtained roughly 15 days before vaccination. The CDR3 sequence: CASSYSIGRGVDEQFF. CDR3 bases: TGTGCCAGCAGTTACTCGATTGGTAGAGGGGTTGATGAGCAGTTCTTC.